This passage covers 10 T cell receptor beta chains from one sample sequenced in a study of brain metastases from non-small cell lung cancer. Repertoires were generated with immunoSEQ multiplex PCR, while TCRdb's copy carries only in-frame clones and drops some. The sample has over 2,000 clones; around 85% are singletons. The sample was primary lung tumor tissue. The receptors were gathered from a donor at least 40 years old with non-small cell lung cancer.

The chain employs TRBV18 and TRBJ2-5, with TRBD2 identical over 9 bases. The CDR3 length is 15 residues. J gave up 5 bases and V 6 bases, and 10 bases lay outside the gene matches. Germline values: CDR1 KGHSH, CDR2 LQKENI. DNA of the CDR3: TGTGCCAGCTCTCGGGGCGGGGGGGCCCATGAGACCCAGTACTTC. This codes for CASSRGGGAHETQYF.

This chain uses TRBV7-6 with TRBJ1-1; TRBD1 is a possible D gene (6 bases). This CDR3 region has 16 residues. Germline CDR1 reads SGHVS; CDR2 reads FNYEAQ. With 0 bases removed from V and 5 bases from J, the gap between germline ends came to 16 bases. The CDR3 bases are TGTGCCAGCAGCTTAGCTGGCGTTTCGGGGGCGACTGAAGCTTTCTTT. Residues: CASSLAGVSGATEAFF.

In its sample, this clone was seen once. CDR3 loop: CASSLTGQGISSGYGYTF. The CDR3 DNA reads TGTGCCAGCAGCCTGACGGGACAGGGAATTTCCTCTGGCTATGGCTACACCTTC. The chain joins TRBV9 to TRBJ1-2; TRBD1 matches 9 bases. Germline CDR1 is SGDLS and CDR2 is YYNGEE. Germline trimming cut 4 bases from V and 4 bases from J; bases unmatched to any gene: 17. The CDR3 loop spans 18 amino acids. Drawing the rest from reference TRBV9 and TRBJ1-2, the complete variable domain is DSGVTQTPKHLITATGQRVTLRCSPRSGDLSVYWYQQSLDQGLQFLIQYYNGEERAKGNILERFSAQQFPDLHSELNLSSLELGDSALYFCASSLTGQGISSGYGYTFGSGTRLTVV.

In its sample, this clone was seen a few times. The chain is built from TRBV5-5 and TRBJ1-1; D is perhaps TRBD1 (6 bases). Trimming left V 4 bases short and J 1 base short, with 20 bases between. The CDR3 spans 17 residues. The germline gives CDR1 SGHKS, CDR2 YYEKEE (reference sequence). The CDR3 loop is CASSRWTVRVPNTEAFF. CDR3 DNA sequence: TGTGCCAGCAGCCGATGGACAGTCCGGGTCCCGAACACTGAAGCTTTCTTT. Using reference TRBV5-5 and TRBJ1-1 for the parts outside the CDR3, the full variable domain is DAGVTQSPTHLIKTRGQQVTLRCSPISGHKSVSWYQQVLGQGPQFIFQYYEKEERGRGNFPDRFSARQFPNYSSELNVNALLLGDSALYLCASSRWTVRVPNTEAFFGQGTRLTVV.

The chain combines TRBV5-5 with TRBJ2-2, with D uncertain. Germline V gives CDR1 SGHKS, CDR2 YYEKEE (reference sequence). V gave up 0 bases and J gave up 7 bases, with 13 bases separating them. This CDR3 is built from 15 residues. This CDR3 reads CASSLEGKRSGELFF. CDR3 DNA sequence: TGTGCCAGCAGCTTGGAGGGTAAACGAAGCGGGGAGCTGTTTTTT.

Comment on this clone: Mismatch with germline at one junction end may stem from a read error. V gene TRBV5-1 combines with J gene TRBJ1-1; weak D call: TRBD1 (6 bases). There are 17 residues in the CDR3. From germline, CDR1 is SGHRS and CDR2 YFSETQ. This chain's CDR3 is CASSLGPGGHLNTEAFF. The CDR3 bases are TGCGCCAGCAGCTTGGGGCCGGGGGGACATCTGAACACTGAAGCTTTTTTT.

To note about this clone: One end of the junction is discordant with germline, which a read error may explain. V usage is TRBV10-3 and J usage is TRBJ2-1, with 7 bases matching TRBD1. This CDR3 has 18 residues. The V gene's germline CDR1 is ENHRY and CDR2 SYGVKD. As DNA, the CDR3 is TGTGCCATCAATGAGTCCTTCTACGGGACAGTTAAAGACAATGAGCAGTTCTTC. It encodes CAINESFYGTVKDNEQFF.

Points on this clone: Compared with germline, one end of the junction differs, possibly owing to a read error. For the CDR3, the DNA is TGTACCAGCAGTGAACTTCGGACTAGCGGGAGGGCCAATGAGCAGTTCTTC. Its protein is CTSSELRTSGRANEQFF. V is TRBV6-1 and J is TRBJ2-1, with 15 bases that match TRBD2. Germline-derived CDR1 and CDR2 are MNHNS and SASEGT. The CDR3 sequence is 17 residues long.

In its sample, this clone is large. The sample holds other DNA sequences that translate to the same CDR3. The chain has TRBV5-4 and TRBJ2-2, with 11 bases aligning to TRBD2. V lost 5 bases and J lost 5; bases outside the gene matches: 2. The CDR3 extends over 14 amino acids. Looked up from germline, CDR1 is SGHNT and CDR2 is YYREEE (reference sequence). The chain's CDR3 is CASRLAGETGELFF. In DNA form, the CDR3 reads TGTGCCAGCAGACTAGCGGGAGAAACCGGGGAGCTGTTTTTT.

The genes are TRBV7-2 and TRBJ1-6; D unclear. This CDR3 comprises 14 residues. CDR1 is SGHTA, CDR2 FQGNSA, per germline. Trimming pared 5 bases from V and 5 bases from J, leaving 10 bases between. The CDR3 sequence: CASSLTKDNSPLHF. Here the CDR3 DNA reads TGTGCCAGCAGCCTTACTAAAGATAATTCACCCCTCCACTTT.